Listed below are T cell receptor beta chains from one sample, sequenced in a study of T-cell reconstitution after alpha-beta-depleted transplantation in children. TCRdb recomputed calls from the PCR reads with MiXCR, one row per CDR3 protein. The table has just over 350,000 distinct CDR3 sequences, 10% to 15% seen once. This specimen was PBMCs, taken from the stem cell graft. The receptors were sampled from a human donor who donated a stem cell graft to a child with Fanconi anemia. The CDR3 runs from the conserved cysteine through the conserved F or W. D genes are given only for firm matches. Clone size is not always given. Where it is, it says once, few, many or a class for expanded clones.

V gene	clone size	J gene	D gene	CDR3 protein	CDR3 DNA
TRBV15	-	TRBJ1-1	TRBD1	CATSWQGAGEEAFF	TGTGCCACCAGCTGGCAGGGGGCAGGAGAAGAAGCTTTCTTT
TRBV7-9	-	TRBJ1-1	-	CASTGGARTEAFF	TGTGCCAGCACCGGGGGGGCGCGTACTGAAGCTTTCTTT
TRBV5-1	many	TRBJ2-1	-	CASSLTGRNEQFF	TGCGCCAGCAGCTTAACCGGAAGGAATGAGCAGTTCTTC
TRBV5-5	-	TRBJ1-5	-	CASSLGWFQPQHF	TGTGCCAGCAGCTTGGGGTGGTTTCAGCCCCAGCATTTT
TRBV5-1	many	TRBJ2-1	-	CASSPDRHEQFF	TGCGCCAGCAGCCCAGACAGGCATGAGCAGTTCTTC
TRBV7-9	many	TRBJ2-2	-	CASSLDYTGELFF	TGTGCCAGCAGCTTAGATTACACCGGGGAGCTGTTTTTT
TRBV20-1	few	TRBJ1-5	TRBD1	CSAGQGNDHQPQHF	TGCAGTGCGGGACAGGGGAATGATCATCAGCCCCAGCATTTT
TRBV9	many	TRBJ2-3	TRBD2	CASSMSSGASTDTQYF	TGTGCCAGCAGCATGTCTAGCGGGGCAAGCACAGATACGCAGTATTTT
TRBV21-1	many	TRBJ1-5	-	CASSKVSRGGSNQPQHF	TGTGCCAGCAGCAAAGTTTCGAGAGGGGGGAGCAATCAGCCCCAGCATTTT
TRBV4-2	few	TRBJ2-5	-	CASSPSRGGLQETQYF	TGTGCCAGCAGCCCCTCGCGTGGGGGCCTCCAAGAGACCCAGTACTTC
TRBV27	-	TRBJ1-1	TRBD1	CASSPRPDRGLAEAFF	TGTGCCAGCAGTCCCCGGCCCGACAGGGGGCTTGCTGAAGCTTTCTTT
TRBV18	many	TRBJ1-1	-	CASSHYNTEAFF	TGTGCCAGCTCCCATTATAACACTGAAGCTTTCTTT
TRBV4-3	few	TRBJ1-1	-	CASSQDRLKTAFF	TGCGCCAGCAGCCAAGATCGCCTCAAGACGGCTTTCTTT
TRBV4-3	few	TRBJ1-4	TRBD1	CASSQRSRGQGFEKLFF	TGCGCCAGCAGCCAACGCTCTCGGGGACAGGGTTTTGAAAAACTGTTTTTT
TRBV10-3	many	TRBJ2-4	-	CAISDGTQDIQYF	TGTGCCATCAGTGACGGCACGCAAGACATTCAGTACTTC
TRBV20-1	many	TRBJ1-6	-	CSARGSDSPLHF	TGCAGTGCAAGGGGTTCCGATTCACCCCTCCACTTT
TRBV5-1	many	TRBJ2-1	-	CASSSSGYSYNEQFF	TGCGCCAGCAGCTCGAGCGGTTACTCCTACAATGAGCAGTTCTTC
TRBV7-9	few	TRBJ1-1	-	CASSLAGGDEAFF	TGTGCCAGCAGCTTAGCGGGAGGGGATGAAGCTTTCTTT
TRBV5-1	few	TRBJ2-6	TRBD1	CASSWGTGAGANVLTF	TGCGCCAGCAGCTGGGGAACAGGGGCTGGGGCCAACGTCCTGACTTTC
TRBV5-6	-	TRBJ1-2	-	CASSLGTTGNYGYTF	TGTGCCAGCAGCTTGGGGACAACAGGGAACTATGGCTACACCTTC
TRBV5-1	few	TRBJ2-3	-	CASSEALTDTQYF	TGCGCCAGCAGCGAGGCCCTCACAGATACGCAGTATTTT
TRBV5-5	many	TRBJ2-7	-	CASSLDGQKYEQYF	TGTGCCAGCAGCTTGGACGGGCAAAAGTACGAGCAGTACTTC
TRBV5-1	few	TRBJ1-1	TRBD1	CASSLVTGGLGNTEAFF	TGCGCCAGCAGCTTGGTGACAGGGGGGCTTGGGAACACTGAAGCTTTCTTT
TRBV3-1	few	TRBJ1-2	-	CASSQGGKGGYTF	TGTGCCAGCAGCCAAGGTGGGAAAGGTGGCTACACCTTC
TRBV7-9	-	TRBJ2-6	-	CASSLPNSGANVLTF	TGTGCCAGCAGCCTCCCAAACTCTGGGGCCAACGTCCTGACTTTC
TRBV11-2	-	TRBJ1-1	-	CASSLILQDEAFF	TGTGCCAGCAGCTTAATTCTACAGGACGAAGCTTTCTTT
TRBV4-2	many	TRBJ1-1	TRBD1	CASSQTGVGTEAFF	TGTGCCAGCAGCCAAACAGGGGTCGGCACTGAAGCTTTCTTT